This T cell receptor (beta chain) was identified in a study of blood T cell repertoires in COVID-19. Study context: The United States, Italy and Spain provided the acute and convalescent COVID-19 samples.

This CDR3 is built from 14 residues. Germline-derived CDR1 and CDR2 are LNHDA and SQIVND (reference sequence). With 6 bases clipped from V and 9 bases from J, the junction kept 9 bases outside the gene matches. In the authors' workflow: Amplified reference gene primers provided the basis for estimating nucleated cell counts. Profiling relied on immunoSEQ multiplex PCR, and the TCRdb table lists in-frame clones only, not all of them. That table is the source of V, J and clone size, and D and trimming were worked out from the DNA. The repertoire holds some 270,000 clones, with less than 90% as singletons.

The rearrangement joins TRBV19 to TRBJ1-5; 9 nucleotides line up with TRBD1. The source of this sequence is a woman between 40 and 55 years old who had recovered from COVID-19. Sequencing used peripheral blood. The CDR3 region is CASSPDRGRAPQHF. DNA for the CDR3: TGTGCCAGTAGCCCGGACAGGGGCAGGGCGCCCCAGCATTTT.